This T cell receptor (beta chain) comes out of a study of shared clonotypes between healthy human individuals. Study observations and caveats: Represented genetic and exposure-history diversity was restricted by having few donors. Researchers found naive subsets generally carried larger estimated richness than memory subsets.

As concerns this clone: Its matching antigen is unknown.

Each subset's genomic DNA was shared equally among a number of immunoSEQ plates. Sequenced by immunoSEQ multiplex PCR; TCRdb stores in-frame clones only, minus some. Here the sample spans approximately 2,000,000 clones, 90% to 95% being singletons. Positively selected for CCR7, the CD45RO-negative cells used as naive CD8 cells excluded terminally differentiated effector memory CD45RA+ cells. Donors were Caucasian adults residing in Nashville, Tennessee, USA. This TCR was sampled from a young man in good health. Some clones in this sample may be carry-over from other donors' samples. Sequencing was performed on naive CD8+ T cells from PBMCs.

In nucleotides, the CDR3 is TGTGCCAGCAAGAGGGGACTCTCTGGAAACACCATATATTTT. This gives the protein CASKRGLSGNTIYF. The V gene is TRBV7-9, the J gene TRBJ1-3, with a tentative D call TRBD1 (5 bases). The CDR3 loop spans 14 amino acids. Germline V gives CDR1 SEHNR, CDR2 FQNEAQ (reference sequence). V was cut by 7 bases and J by 0 bases, with 10 bases left in between.